The entry below describes one T cell receptor beta chain. The data are from a study of blood T cell repertoires in COVID-19. Profiled with immunoSEQ multiplex PCR; TCRdb holds only in-frame clones, not every one. The sample yields approximately 250,000 clones, roughly 86% seen once. The receptor was derived from a woman aged 55-69 years who had recovered from COVID-19. What was sequenced was peripheral blood.

CDR3 nucleotide sequence: TGTGCCAGCAGTACCGGGAGGGCAGAGGGCTACACCTTC. It specifies CASSTGRAEGYTF. The chain links TRBV2 to TRBJ1-2; no firm D call. Looked up from germline, CDR1 is SNHLY and CDR2 is FYNNEI. The CDR3 covers 13 residues. Trimming removed 5 bases from V and 8 bases from J, with 15 bases in between.